This T cell receptor (beta chain) was profiled in a study of cytomegalovirus exposure and HLA in healthy donors. As for the study in general: In an earlier analysis, almost 120 million unique TCR beta sequences were found from about 179 million T cells. As released early, the data held around 80 million unique TCRs from HLA-typed donors.

V lost 4 bases, J lost 1 base, and 16 bases lay in between. Germline CDR1 LNHDA, CDR2 SQIVND (reference sequence). This CDR3 is built from 16 residues. In the PCR, 60 Vbeta and 13 Jbeta primers were used. The table came from immunoSEQ multiplex PCR; TCRdb's copy has only in-frame clones and leaves some out. This sample has fewer than 250,000 clones, with around 80% found just once. This clone was counted only a few times. Its antigen remains unknown. Study-level results: Sequencing had likely introduced a cluster of highly shared sequence variants as an artifact. It was assumed in the presence/absence analyses that sequencing depth was roughly uniform across donors.

V and J are TRBV19 and TRBJ1-1; TRBD1 might be the D (6 bases). The TCR comes from a woman in her thirties or forties in good health and CMV-seronegative. Sequences were obtained from PBMCs. The DNA of the CDR3 is TGTGCCAGTAGTACACTTAGGACAGCATGGAACACTGAAGCTTTCTTT. Translation gives CASSTLRTAWNTEAFF.